The 11 T cell receptor beta chains below all came from one sample that was sequenced in a study of CD4 T cell repertoires in COVID-19. Libraries were prepared by immunoSEQ multiplex PCR; TCRdb keeps only in-frame clonotypes and omits some of them. The sample has over 20,000 clones, around nine tenths seen once. No culture step preceded sequencing of the ex vivo isolated memory T cells. The sample here was central memory CD4+ T cells from blood, taken before the COVID-19 pandemic. These receptors all come from a human donor who had COVID-19.

This clone was detected once. V gene TRBV5-1 combines with J gene TRBJ2-1; 9 bases line up with TRBD1. CDR3 length: 16 residues. The J segment lost 1 base and the V segment lost 3 bases, leaving 5 bases of the junction unmatched. Germline V CDR1 and CDR2: SGHRS, YFSETQ. Here the CDR3 reads CASSYRDRVSYNEQFF. CDR3 DNA sequence: TGCGCCAGCAGCTACCGGGACAGGGTTTCCTACAATGAGCAGTTCTTC.

The chain employs TRBV30 and TRBJ2-3; D is possibly TRBD2 (6 bases). Germline CDR1 and CDR2: GTSNPN and SVGIG (reference sequence). Trimming took off 0 bases at V and 4 bases at J, with 8 bases between the two ends. CDR3 length equals 13 residues. The DNA of the CDR3 is TGTGCCTGGAGTGTTCGGGGGTCAGATACGCAGTATTTT. Its protein is CAWSVRGSDTQYF.

The chain carries TRBV5-1 and TRBJ2-1; 10 bases align to TRBD2. The CDR3 contains 16 residues. J lost 6 bases, V lost 0 bases, and 6 bases had no gene match. Germline CDR1 reads SGHRS; CDR2 reads YFSETQ. The CDR3 DNA reads TGCGCCAGCAGCTTGGGTGCTAGCGGGAGAAGCAATGAGCAGTTCTTC. Amino acid sequence: CASSLGASGRSNEQFF.

Points on this clone: Compared with germline, one end of the junction differs, possibly owing to a read error. J is TRBJ2-5 and V is TRBV11-3; 11 bases line up with TRBD2. Germline V gives CDR1 SGHNT, CDR2 YENEEA. The CDR3 contains 15 residues. CDR3 sequence (DNA): TGTGCCAGCAGTTTAGCGGGAGGGCCGTCAGAGACCCAGTACTTC. It encodes CASSLAGGPSETQYF.

The J gene is TRBJ2-2, the V gene TRBV18; TRBD1 aligns across 9 bases. V was pared by 4 bases and J by 5 bases, with 2 bases of the junction left unmatched. The CDR3 contains 14 residues. Per the germline V gene, CDR1 is KGHSH and CDR2 is LQKENI. CDR3 nucleotide sequence: TGTGCCAGCTCACTTGGACAGGGGACCGGGGAGCTGTTTTTT. Its translation: CASSLGQGTGELFF.

The chain couples TRBV19 to TRBJ1-1; D is ambiguous. The germline V and J ends were trimmed by 3 bases and 4 bases, with 12 bases remaining between them. The germline gives CDR1 LNHDA, CDR2 SQIVND (reference sequence). The CDR3 sequence is 14 residues long. The CDR3 loop reads CASSIGDPGTEAFF. DNA of the CDR3: TGTGCCAGTAGTATCGGCGATCCAGGCACTGAAGCTTTCTTT.

Comment on this clone: The junction departs from the called germline gene at one end, perhaps through a read error. The chain uses TRBV10-2 and TRBJ2-1, with 9 positions matching TRBD2. This CDR3 spans 15 amino acids. CDR1 is WSHSY and CDR2 is SAAADI in the germline V gene. The CDR3, as DNA: TGCGCCAGCAGGGAGTACCTAGCGGGAAACAATGAGCAGTTCTTC. Translating gives CASREYLAGNNEQFF.

For this clone: The junction does not match germline at one end; this may be a read error. Other DNA sequences within the sample encode an identical CDR3. The V call is TRBV6-4, the J call TRBJ1-6; possibly TRBD1 for D (5 bases). The germline gives CDR1 MRHNA, CDR2 SNTAGT. The CDR3 is 20 amino acids. CDR3 sequence: CASSDSSLGVGRAVNSPLHF. In nucleotides, the CDR3 is TGTGCCAGCAGTGACTCGAGTCTGGGGGTTGGGAGGGCAGTTAATTCCCCCCTCCACTTT.

This clone was detected only a few times. The rearrangement joins TRBV6-4 to TRBJ2-7, with D perhaps matching TRBD1 (6 bases). Trimming took off 4 bases at V and 0 bases at J, with 10 bases between the two ends. This CDR3 spans 14 amino acids. In germline, CDR1 is MRHNA, CDR2 SNTAGT. The CDR3 spells CASSGGTSSYEQYF. Here the CDR3 DNA reads TGTGCCAGCAGTGGAGGGACATCCTCCTACGAGCAGTACTTC.

Only one count was recorded for this clone. The chain couples TRBV27 to TRBJ2-7; no reliable D call. The CDR3 extends over 16 amino acids. V shed 5 bases and J shed 1 base, with 18 bases lying between them. Per the germline V gene, CDR1 is MNHEY and CDR2 is SMNVEV (reference sequence). CDR3 in amino acids: CASSPASGYRSYEQYF. The CDR3 DNA reads TGTGCCAGCAGTCCCGCCTCCGGGTACCGATCCTACGAGCAGTACTTC.

The chain uses TRBV30 and TRBJ2-7; D is perhaps TRBD1 (7 bases). The V end was cut by 7 bases, the J end by 7 bases, with 14 bases between. This CDR3 has 11 residues. CDR1 and CDR2 (germline): GTSNPN, SVGIG (reference sequence). The chain's CDR3 is CASGQAGEQYF. The CDR3 DNA is TGTGCCTCAGGACAGGCGGGGGAGCAGTACTTC.